This TCR beta chain was recovered during a study of blood T cell repertoires in COVID-19. This CDR3 spans 16 amino acids. The germline gives CDR1 SEHNR, CDR2 FQNEAQ (reference sequence). The V segment lost 6 bases and the J segment 1 base; nucleotides outside the gene matches: 7. Data came from immunoSEQ multiplex PCR; TCRdb stores just in-frame clones and leaves some out. The sample has under 150,000 clones; over 75% are singletons. The sample was peripheral blood. The J gene is TRBJ2-2, the V gene TRBV7-9; 8 bases are shared with TRBD1. This TCR was recovered from a man older than 75 with acute or convalescent COVID-19. DNA for the CDR3: TGTGCCAGCAGACAACCCGGGACAGGGAACACCGGGGAGCTGTTTTTT. Translation gives CASRQPGTGNTGELFF.